This TCR beta chain was captured by sequencing in a study of cytomegalovirus exposure and HLA in healthy donors. Across the whole study: Most genotyped donors, over 70% of about 400, had Caucasian-associated genetic ancestry.

This clone was recorded only once. Between the trimmed V and J ends, which lost 2 bases and 4 bases, there was a span of 9 bases. Per germline, CDR1 GTSNPN and CDR2 SVGIG (reference sequence). The CDR3 totals 13 residues. The PCR used 60 Vbeta and 13 Jbeta primers. Here immunoSEQ multiplex PCR was the method, and the copy in TCRdb shows in-frame clones only, minus some. The table lists around 120,000 clones, 70% to 85% of them singletons. The specimen was PBMCs. The receptor's source is a boy aged 2 to 10 in good health and CMV-seronegative. The V and J genes are TRBV30 and TRBJ1-5, with D unresolved. The CDR3 here is CAWSLRGNQPQHF. Written as DNA, the CDR3 is TGTGCCTGGAGTCTACGGGGAAATCAGCCCCAGCATTTT.